Below, 17 T cell receptor beta chains from the same sample are listed, as sequenced in a study of PD-1 blockade in classical Hodgkin lymphoma. Generated by immunoSEQ multiplex PCR, the TCRdb table keeps only in-frame clones and is missing some. The sample yields about 40,000 clones, 60% to 85% seen once. All the patients suffered relapse after autologous stem cell transplantation, and brentuximab vedotin exposure differed. This material consisted of peripheral blood mononuclear cells (PBMCs), taken at baseline. The receptors were gathered from a human donor with classical Hodgkin lymphoma.

This chain uses TRBV29-1 with TRBJ2-3; D uncertain. CDR3 size: 13 residues. The V end lost 1 base, the J end lost 5 bases, and 10 bases lay between the germline ends. Germline CDR1 SQVTM, CDR2 ANQGSEA. CDR3 coding DNA: TGCAGCGTTGAAGCGATAGCAGGAGATACGCAGTATTTT. Amino acids: CSVEAIAGDTQYF.

The V call is TRBV6-5, the J call TRBJ1-5; D uncertain. Germline CDR1 MNHEY, CDR2 SVGAGI. V lost 1 base and J lost 6, with 10 bases in between. This CDR3 is 14 amino acids long. The CDR3 DNA reads as TGTGCCAGCAGTTACTTGGGTGTCAGTCAGCCCCAGCATTTT. Amino acids: CASSYLGVSQPQHF.

The V gene is TRBV6-5, the J gene TRBJ2-1, with D perhaps TRBD2 (6 bases). Germline CDR1 reads MNHEY; CDR2 reads SVGAGI. CDR3 size: 13 residues. V lost 5 bases to trimming and J lost 10 bases, with 15 bases between them. CDR3 coding DNA: TGTGCCAGCAGTCTCGGGAGCAACAGGGAGCAGTTCTTC. Translation gives CASSLGSNREQFF.

This clone was observed a single time. The V gene is TRBV7-3, the J gene TRBJ1-2, with 7 bases identical to TRBD1. Germline assignment: CDR1 SGHTA and CDR2 FQGTGA. This CDR3 contains 17 residues. V was clipped by 2 bases and J by 6 bases; unmatched bases: 15. The CDR3 spells CASSLDGGGDWRNGYTF. The CDR3 region has the DNA TGTGCCAGCAGCTTAGATGGAGGGGGCGATTGGCGGAATGGCTACACCTTC.

A word on this clone: A read error may be the cause here, since a much bigger clone is one base away. The chain links TRBV28 to TRBJ1-2; D unclear. This CDR3 is 16 amino acids long. In germline, CDR1 is MDHEN, CDR2 SYDVKM. V was clipped by 1 base and J by 8 bases, with 20 bases between them. DNA of the CDR3: TGTGCCAGCAGTTTATTAGGAAAAACACAGTCAGGAGGCTACACCTTC. Translating it yields CASSLLGKTQSGGYTF.

In nucleotides, the CDR3 is TGTGCCAGCAGCCCAGGGGGCTTGGATGGAAACACCATATATTTT. Protein product: CASSPGGLDGNTIYF. This chain connects TRBV9 to TRBJ1-3; 8 bases line up with TRBD1. Germline loops: CDR1 SGDLS, CDR2 YYNGEE. The CDR3 has 15 amino acids. V lost 4 bases to trimming and J lost 3 bases; unmatched junction nucleotides: 6.

In the case of this clone: At one boundary the junction diverges from the germline segment, which might be a read error. The chain joins TRBV5-1 to TRBJ2-7, with 9 bases fitting TRBD2. Germline lookup yields CDR1 SGHRS and CDR2 YFSETQ. The CDR3 runs 15 residues. The CDR3 protein is CASSEAGGPSDEQYF. The CDR3 bases are TGCGCCAGCAGCGAGGCGGGAGGGCCCTCCGACGAGCAGTACTTC.

In regard to this clone: An end of the junction does not agree with germline; a read error may underlie this. The gene calls are TRBV20-1 and TRBJ2-4, with TRBD2 as a possible D gene (7 bases). In germline, CDR1 is DFQATT, CDR2 SNEGSKA (reference sequence). This CDR3 has 8 amino acids. CDR3 DNA sequence: TGCAGTGCTAGGGGGGGGCATTTC. Encoded protein: CSARGGHF.

The chain employs TRBV2 and TRBJ2-7; 13 nucleotides agree with TRBD2. Germline CDR1 is SNHLY and CDR2 is FYNNEI. CDR3 length equals 16 residues. V shed 8 bases, J shed 1 base, and the junction held 8 bases outside the gene matches. CDR3 residues: CASSRLAGGQSYEQYF. The CDR3 DNA is TGTGCCAGCTCGCGACTAGCGGGAGGCCAGTCCTACGAGCAGTACTTC.

V and J are TRBV7-9 and TRBJ1-5; TRBD1 agrees at 8 bases. Per germline, CDR1 SEHNR and CDR2 FQNEAQ (reference sequence). This CDR3 region has 15 residues. V dropped 5 bases and J dropped 2; count of bases not matched to a gene: 5. As DNA, the CDR3 is TGTGCCAGCAGCCAACAGGGGGAGGGCAATCAGCCCCAGCATTTT. Residues: CASSQQGEGNQPQHF.

This clone rates as medium-sized. V and J are TRBV15 and TRBJ1-3, with 7 bases that match TRBD1. Germline CDR1 and CDR2: LNHNV and YYDKDF (reference sequence). V dropped 5 bases and J dropped 2; count of bases not matched to a gene: 6. CDR3 size: 15 residues. The CDR3 is CATSSHGQAGNTIYF. In DNA, the CDR3 is TGTGCCACCAGCTCCCATGGACAGGCTGGAAACACCATATATTTT.

This clone was picked up a small number of times. V and J are TRBV6-5 and TRBJ1-1; no clear D. There are 13 residues in the CDR3. V was trimmed by 6 bases and J by 0 bases, leaving 8 bases between them. Germline V lookup: CDR1 MNHEY, CDR2 SVGAGI. CDR3 nucleotides: TGTGCCAGCAGACGGACGGTGAACACTGAAGCTTTCTTT. Translating it yields CASRRTVNTEAFF.

The rearrangement uses TRBV6-6 and TRBJ2-7, with no clear D. The germline V gene has CDR1 MNHNY and CDR2 SVGAGI (reference sequence). The CDR3 has 14 residues. Trimming removed 0 bases at V and 2 bases at J, with 8 bases between. CDR3 amino acids: CASSYSVSTYEQYF. CDR3 DNA sequence: TGTGCCAGCAGTTACTCGGTATCAACCTACGAGCAGTACTTC.

The V and J genes are TRBV25-1 and TRBJ2-2; D remains ambiguous. Germline V gene lookup returns CDR1 MGHDK and CDR2 SYGVNS. With 2 bases removed from V and 9 bases from J, the gap between germline ends came to 4 bases. The CDR3 runs 11 residues. Written as DNA, the CDR3 is TGTGCCAGCAGTGAAGGCAGGGAGCTGTTTTTT. This codes for CASSEGRELFF.

The gene calls are TRBV30 and TRBJ2-7; D call uncertain. The germline V and J ends were trimmed by 7 bases and 6 bases, with 22 bases remaining between them. Germline V CDR1 and CDR2: GTSNPN, SVGIG (reference sequence). The CDR3 is 14 amino acids. The DNA for the CDR3 is TGTGCCTCCAATCAGGCCTCCCTCGAAGGCGAGCAGTACTTC. Encoded protein: CASNQASLEGEQYF.

A few counts support this clone. V usage is TRBV7-8 and J usage is TRBJ2-1; D unclear. This CDR3 region has 13 residues. Germline-derived CDR1 and CDR2 are SGHVS and FQNEAQ. With 1 base removed from V and 8 bases from J, the gap between germline ends came to 9 bases. The CDR3 is CASSLGRLDEQFF. The CDR3 DNA reads TGTGCCAGCAGCTTAGGTCGACTGGATGAGCAGTTCTTC.

This clone was counted between two and nine times. The V call is TRBV11-2, the J call TRBJ1-1, with D hard to call. V was cut by 1 base and J by 11 bases, with 8 bases left in between. Germline-derived CDR1 and CDR2 are SGHAT and FQNNGV. The CDR3 runs to 11 residues. The CDR3 nucleotides are TGTGCCAGCAGCTTAGCAGAGAGGGCTTTCTTT. As protein: CASSLAERAFF.